The 5 T cell receptor beta chains in this list originate from one sample, sequenced in a study of blood T cell repertoires in COVID-19. The method was immunoSEQ multiplex PCR; TCRdb's version includes in-frame clones alone and lacks a portion of them. The profile shows fewer than 110,000 clones, 88% of them singletons. Sequencing input: peripheral blood. The receptors originated from a middle-aged man with active or convalescent COVID-19.

V gene TRBV6-1 combines with J gene TRBJ2-1, with 7 nucleotides matching TRBD1. CDR3 length: 15 amino acids. V lost 8 bases, J lost 0 bases, and 7 bases stayed unmatched. Germline CDR1 MNHNS, CDR2 SASEGT. The CDR3 loop is CASSLDRDSYNEQFF. In DNA form, the CDR3 reads TGTGCCAGCTCTCTCGACAGGGACTCCTACAATGAGCAGTTCTTC.

This clone has just a few counts. J is TRBJ2-4 and V is TRBV21-1; the listed D gene, TRBD1, was not tested against the DNA. TRBV21-1 is designated a pseudogene. This CDR3 region has 19 residues. The CDR3 region has the DNA TGTGCCAGCAGCAAAAGAGAGGCCTGGACAGAGCTAGCCAAAAACATTCAGTACTTC. Protein: CASSKREAWTELAKNIQYF.

V is TRBV28 and J is TRBJ2-2, with a weak D call TRBD1 (5 bases). Germline assignment: CDR1 MDHEN and CDR2 SYDVKM. The CDR3 runs to 15 residues. V shed 4 bases and J shed 3 bases, with 12 bases lying between them. In DNA form, the CDR3 reads TGTGCCAGCAGTTACACAGGAGACTACACCGGGGAGCTGTTTTTT. The encoded protein is CASSYTGDYTGELFF.

The CDR3 sequence: CASSLGRRSYEQYF. The CDR3 DNA sequence: TGTGCCAGCAGCTTAGGCAGGCGCTCCTACGAGCAGTACTTC. The chain is built from TRBV7-2 and TRBJ2-7; D unclear. Germline CDR1 reads SGHTA; CDR2 reads FQGNSA. The CDR3 contains 14 residues. V gave up 1 base and J gave up 0 bases, with 7 bases separating them.

The chain has TRBV9 and TRBJ1-6, with 7 bases that match TRBD1. In germline, CDR1 is SGDLS, CDR2 YYNGEE. The CDR3 runs 14 residues. V shed 2 bases, J shed 7 bases, and the junction held 3 bases outside the gene matches. In DNA form, the CDR3 reads TGTGCCAGCAGCGTGGGGACAGAGAATTCACCCCTCCACTTT. This gives the protein CASSVGTENSPLHF.